This T cell receptor (beta chain) comes out of a study of control samples from healthy donors and cancer patients. Germline values: CDR1 GTSNPN, CDR2 SVGIG (reference sequence). There are 14 residues in the CDR3. V was pared by 4 bases and J by 1 base, with 12 bases between. Measured with immunoSEQ multiplex PCR; TCRdb has only the in-frame clones, and not every one. Of some 94,000 clones in the sample, about 89% were seen once. J is TRBJ2-3 and V is TRBV30, with D hard to call. The TCR was taken from a woman aged 50 to 60 with colorectal cancer. Sequencing was carried out using PBMCs. CDR3 nucleotides: TGTGCCTGGATCCCCGTCCGGGGCACAGATACGCAGTATTTT. The encoded protein is CAWIPVRGTDTQYF. The entire variable domain, with the rest obtained from reference TRBV30 and TRBJ2-3, is as follows: SQTIHQWPATLVQPVGSPLSLECTVEGTSNPNLYWYRQAAGRGLQLLFYSVGIGQISSEVPQNLSASRPQDRQFILSSKKLLLSDSGFYLCAWIPVRGTDTQYFGPGTRLTVL.